The clone carrying this T cell receptor beta chain has only a few counts. The CDR3 length is 13 residues. Germline lookup yields CDR1 MNHEY and CDR2 SVGAGI. V was trimmed by 5 bases and J by 7 bases, leaving 14 bases between them. TCRdb recomputed calls from the reads with MiXCR, one row per CDR3 protein. The sample shows around 550,000 distinct CDR3 sequences, around 27% of them seen only once. The sample is drawn from a study of T cell repertoires in cytomegalovirus infection. The source of this sequence is a human donor in good health (CMV status not recorded). Some clones in this sample may be carry-over from other donors' samples. The chain couples TRBV6-5 to TRBJ1-2; D gene ambiguous. Material for sequencing was PBMCs. CDR3 protein: CASSTALKGGYTF. The DNA for the CDR3 is TGTGCCAGCAGTACGGCCCTGAAGGGTGGCTACACCTTC.